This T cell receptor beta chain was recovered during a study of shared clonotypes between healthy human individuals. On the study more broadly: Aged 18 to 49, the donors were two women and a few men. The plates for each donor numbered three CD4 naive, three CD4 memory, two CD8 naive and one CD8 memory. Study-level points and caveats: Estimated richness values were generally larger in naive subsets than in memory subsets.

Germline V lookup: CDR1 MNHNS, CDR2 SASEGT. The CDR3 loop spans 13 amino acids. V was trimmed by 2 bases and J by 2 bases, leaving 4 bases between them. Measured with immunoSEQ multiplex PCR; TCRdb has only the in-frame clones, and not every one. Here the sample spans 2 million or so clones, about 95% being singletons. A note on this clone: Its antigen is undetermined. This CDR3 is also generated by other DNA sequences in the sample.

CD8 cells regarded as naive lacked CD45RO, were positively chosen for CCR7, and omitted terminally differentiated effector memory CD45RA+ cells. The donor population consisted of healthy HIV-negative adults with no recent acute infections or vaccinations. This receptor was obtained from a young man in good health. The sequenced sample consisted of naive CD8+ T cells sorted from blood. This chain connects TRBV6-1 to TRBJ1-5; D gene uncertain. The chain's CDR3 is CASSELGNQPQHF. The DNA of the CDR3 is TGTGCCAGCAGTGAACTGGGCAATCAGCCCCAGCATTTT.